The clone carrying this T cell receptor beta chain was counted between two and nine times. No antigen is known for it. Specified treatment: roughly nine-day PBMC culture with coronavirus spike peptide pools or control peptides (ViraFEST assay). TCRs were sequenced by ViraFEST after antigen-specific T cells had been expanded with peptide pools. This entry comes from a study of vaccination and CD4 T cells after COVID-19. Study-wide context: Two doses of either BNT162b2 or mRNA-1273 vaccine went to participants. Overall study findings and caveats: Only post-vaccination samples contained a median about 86% of the reactive clones in convalescent patients.

CDR3 length: 13 amino acids. Per germline, CDR1 SGHDN and CDR2 FVKESK. Trimming took off 3 bases at V and 6 bases at J, with 9 bases between the two ends. Sequenced with the Oncomine TCR Beta short-read assay was DNA taken from cultured CD4+ T cells. Genomic DNA was isolated from CD4+ T cells that had been cultured. TCRdb passed the PCR reads through MiXCR, listing each CDR3 protein once. The profile shows 14,000 or so distinct CDR3 sequences, about 30% of them singletons. The clonotype originates from a human donor with COVID-19. Material: cultured CD4+ T cells from blood. V is TRBV14 and J is TRBJ1-5; D remains unclear. The CDR3 region has the DNA TGTGCCAGCAGCCATGGACCAGGTCAGCCCCAGCATTTT. Protein: CASSHGPGQPQHF.